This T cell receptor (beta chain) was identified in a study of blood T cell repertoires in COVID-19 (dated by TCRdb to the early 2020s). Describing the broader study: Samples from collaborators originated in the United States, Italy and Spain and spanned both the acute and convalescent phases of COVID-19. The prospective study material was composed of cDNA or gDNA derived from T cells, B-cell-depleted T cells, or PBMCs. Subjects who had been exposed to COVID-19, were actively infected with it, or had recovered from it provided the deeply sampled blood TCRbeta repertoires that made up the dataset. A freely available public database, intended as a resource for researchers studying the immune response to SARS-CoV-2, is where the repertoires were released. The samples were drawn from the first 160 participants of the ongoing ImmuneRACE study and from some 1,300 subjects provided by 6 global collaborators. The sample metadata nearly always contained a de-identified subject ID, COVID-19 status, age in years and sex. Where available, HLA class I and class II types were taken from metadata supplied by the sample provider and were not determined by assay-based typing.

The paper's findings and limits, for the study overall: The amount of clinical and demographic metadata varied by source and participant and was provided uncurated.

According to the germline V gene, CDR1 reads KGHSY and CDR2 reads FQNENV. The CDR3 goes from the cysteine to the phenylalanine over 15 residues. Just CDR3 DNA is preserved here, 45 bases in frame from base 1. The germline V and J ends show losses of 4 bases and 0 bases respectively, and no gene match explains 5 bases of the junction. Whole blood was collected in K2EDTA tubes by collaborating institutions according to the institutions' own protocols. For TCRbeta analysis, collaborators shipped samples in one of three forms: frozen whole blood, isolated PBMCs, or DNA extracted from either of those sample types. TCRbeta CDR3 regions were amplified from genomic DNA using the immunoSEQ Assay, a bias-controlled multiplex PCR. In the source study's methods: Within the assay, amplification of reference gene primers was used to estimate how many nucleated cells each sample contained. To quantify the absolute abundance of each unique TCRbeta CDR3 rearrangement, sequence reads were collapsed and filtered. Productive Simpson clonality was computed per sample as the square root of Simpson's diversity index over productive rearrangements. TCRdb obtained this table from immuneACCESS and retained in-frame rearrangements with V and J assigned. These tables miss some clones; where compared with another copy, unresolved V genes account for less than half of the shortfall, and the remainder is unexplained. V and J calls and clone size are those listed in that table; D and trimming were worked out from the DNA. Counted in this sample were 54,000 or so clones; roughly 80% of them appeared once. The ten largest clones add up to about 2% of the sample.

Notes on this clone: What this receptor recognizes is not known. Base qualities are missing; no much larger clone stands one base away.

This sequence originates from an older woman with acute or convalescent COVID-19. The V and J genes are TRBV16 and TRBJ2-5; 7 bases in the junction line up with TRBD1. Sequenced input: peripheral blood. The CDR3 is CASSPTGPYQETQYF. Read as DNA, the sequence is TGTGCCAGCAGCCCGACAGGGCCGTACCAAGAGACCCAGTACTTC.